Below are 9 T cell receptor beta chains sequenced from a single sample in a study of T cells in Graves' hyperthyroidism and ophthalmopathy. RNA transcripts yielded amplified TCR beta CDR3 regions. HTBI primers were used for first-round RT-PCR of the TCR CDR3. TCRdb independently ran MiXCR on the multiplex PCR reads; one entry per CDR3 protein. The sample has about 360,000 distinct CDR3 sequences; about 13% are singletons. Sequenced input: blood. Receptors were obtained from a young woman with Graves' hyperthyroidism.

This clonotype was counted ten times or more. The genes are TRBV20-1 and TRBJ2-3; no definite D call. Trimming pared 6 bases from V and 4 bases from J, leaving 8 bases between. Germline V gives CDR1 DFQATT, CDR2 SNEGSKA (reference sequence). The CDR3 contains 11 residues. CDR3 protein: CSAAGADTQYF. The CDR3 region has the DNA TGCAGTGCCGCCGGAGCAGATACGCAGTATTTT.

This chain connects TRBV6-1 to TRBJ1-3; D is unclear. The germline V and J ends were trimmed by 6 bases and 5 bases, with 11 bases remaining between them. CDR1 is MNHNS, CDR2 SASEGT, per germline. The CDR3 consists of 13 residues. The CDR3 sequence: CASRAPQRNTIYF. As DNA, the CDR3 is TGTGCCAGCAGGGCCCCCCAAAGAAACACCATATATTTT.

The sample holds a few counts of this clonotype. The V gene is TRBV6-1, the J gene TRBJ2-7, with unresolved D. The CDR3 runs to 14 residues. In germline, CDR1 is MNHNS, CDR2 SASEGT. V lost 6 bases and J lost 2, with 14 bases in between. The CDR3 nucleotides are TGTGCCAGCAGCCGCGAGTCCAGAACCTACGAGCAGTACTTC. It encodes CASSRESRTYEQYF.

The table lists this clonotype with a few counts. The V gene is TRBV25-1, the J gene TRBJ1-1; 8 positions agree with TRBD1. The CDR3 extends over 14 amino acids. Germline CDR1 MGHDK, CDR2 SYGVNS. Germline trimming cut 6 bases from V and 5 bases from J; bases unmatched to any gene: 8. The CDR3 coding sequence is TGTGCCAGCAGCGCTACAGGGGGGGGGACTGAAGCTTTCTTT. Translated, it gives CASSATGGGTEAFF.

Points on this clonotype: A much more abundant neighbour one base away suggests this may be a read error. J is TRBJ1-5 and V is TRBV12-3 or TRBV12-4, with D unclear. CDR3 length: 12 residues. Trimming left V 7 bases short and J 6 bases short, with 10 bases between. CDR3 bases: TGTGCCAGCACCATCAAGGGTCAGCCCCAGCATTTT. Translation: CASTIKGQPQHF.

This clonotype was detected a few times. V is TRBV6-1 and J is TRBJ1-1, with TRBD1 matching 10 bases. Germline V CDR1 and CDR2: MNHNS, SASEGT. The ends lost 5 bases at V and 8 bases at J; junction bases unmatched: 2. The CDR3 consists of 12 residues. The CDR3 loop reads CASSRQGAEAFF. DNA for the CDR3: TGTGCCAGCAGTCGACAGGGGGCGGAAGCTTTCTTT.

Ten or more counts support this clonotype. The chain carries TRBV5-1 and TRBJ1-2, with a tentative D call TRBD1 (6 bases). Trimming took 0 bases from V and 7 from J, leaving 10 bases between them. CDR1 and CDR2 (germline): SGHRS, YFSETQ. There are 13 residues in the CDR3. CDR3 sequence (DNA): TGCGCCAGCAGCTTGGTCGGAGGGGGTGGCTACACCTTC. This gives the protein CASSLVGGGGYTF. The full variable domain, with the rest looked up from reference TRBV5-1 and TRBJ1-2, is KAGVTQTPRYLIKTRGQQVTLSCSPISGHRSVSWYQQTPGQGLQFLFEYFSETQRNKGNFPGRFSGRQFSNSRSEMNVSTLELGDSALYLCASSLVGGGGYTFGSGTRLTVV.

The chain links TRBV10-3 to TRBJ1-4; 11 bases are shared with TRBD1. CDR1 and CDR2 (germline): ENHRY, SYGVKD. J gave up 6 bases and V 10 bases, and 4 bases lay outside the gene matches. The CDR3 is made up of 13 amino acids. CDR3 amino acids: CATGDRGDEKLFF. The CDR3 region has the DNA TGTGCCACGGGGGACAGGGGGGATGAAAAACTGTTTTTT.

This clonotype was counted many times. The CDR3 DNA sequence: TGCAGTGCTAGTAGGGCTAGCGGCTACAATGAGCAGTTCTTC. Translating gives CSASRASGYNEQFF. The rearrangement links TRBV20-1 to TRBJ2-1; 7 bases map to TRBD2. The junction had 5 bases not matched to a gene; V was cut back by 3 bases and J by 3 bases. From germline, CDR1 is DFQATT and CDR2 SNEGSKA (reference sequence). The CDR3 consists of 14 residues.